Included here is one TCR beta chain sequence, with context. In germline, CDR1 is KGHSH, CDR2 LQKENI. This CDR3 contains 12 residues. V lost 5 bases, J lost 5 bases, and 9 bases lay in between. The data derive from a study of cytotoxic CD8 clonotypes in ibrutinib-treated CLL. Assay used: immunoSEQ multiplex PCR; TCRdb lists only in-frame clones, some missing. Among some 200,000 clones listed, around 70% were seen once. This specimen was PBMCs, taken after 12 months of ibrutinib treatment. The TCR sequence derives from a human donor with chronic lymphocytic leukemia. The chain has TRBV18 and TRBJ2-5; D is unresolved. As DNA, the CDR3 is TGTGCCAGCTCAGACTCGAGGGAGACCCAGTACTTC. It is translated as CASSDSRETQYF.